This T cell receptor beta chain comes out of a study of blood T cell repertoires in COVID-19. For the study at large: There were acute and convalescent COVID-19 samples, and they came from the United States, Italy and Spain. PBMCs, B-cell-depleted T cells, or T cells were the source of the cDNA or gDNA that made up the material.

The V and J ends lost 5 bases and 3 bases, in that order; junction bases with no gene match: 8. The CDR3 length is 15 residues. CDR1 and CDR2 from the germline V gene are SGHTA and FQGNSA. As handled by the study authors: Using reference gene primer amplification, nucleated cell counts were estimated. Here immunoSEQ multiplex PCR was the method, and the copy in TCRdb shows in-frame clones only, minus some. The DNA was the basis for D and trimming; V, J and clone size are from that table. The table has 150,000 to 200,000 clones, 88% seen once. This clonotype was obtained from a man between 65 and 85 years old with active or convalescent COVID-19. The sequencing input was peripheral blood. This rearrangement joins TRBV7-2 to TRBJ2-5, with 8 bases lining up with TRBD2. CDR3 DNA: TGTGCCAGCAGCCCCGAAACCGGGAGGGAAGAGACCCAGTACTTC. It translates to CASSPETGREETQYF.